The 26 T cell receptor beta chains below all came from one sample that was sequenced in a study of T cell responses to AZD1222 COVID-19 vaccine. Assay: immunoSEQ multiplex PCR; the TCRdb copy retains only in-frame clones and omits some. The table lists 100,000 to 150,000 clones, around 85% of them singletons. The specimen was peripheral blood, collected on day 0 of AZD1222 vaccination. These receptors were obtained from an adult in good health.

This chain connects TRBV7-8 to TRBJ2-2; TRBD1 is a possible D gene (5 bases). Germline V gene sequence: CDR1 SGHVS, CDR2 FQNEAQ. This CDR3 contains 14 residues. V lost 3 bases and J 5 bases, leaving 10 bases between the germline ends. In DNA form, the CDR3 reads TGTGCCAGCAGCTTTAAACAGGCGACCGGGGAGCTGTTTTTT. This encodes CASSFKQATGELFF.

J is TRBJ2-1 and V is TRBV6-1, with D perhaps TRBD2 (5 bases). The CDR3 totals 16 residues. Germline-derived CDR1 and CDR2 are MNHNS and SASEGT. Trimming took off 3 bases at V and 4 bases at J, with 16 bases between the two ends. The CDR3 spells CASSEPSGVGYNEQFF. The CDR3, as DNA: TGTGCCAGCAGTGAGCCGAGCGGAGTGGGGTACAATGAGCAGTTCTTC.

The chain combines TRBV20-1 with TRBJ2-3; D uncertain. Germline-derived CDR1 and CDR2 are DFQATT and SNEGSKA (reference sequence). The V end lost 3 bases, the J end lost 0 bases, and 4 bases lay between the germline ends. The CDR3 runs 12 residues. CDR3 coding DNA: TGCAGTGCTAGTCTCAGCACAGATACGCAGTATTTT. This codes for CSASLSTDTQYF.

CDR3 coding DNA: TGCGCCAGCAGCCCGGCCCTTGGGAGGGTGGTCTACGAGCAGTACTTC. It specifies CASSPALGRVVYEQYF. The chain is built from TRBV4-3 and TRBJ2-7, with 7 bases aligning to TRBD2. The germline gives CDR1 LGHNA, CDR2 YSLEER. CDR3 length: 16 amino acids. V was clipped by 4 bases and J by 3 bases; unmatched bases: 12.

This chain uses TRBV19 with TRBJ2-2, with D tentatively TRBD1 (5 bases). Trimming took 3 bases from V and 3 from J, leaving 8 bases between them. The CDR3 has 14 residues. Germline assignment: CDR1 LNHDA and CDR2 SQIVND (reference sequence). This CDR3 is CASSMGLDTGELFF. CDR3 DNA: TGTGCCAGTAGTATGGGGCTGGACACCGGGGAGCTGTTTTTT.

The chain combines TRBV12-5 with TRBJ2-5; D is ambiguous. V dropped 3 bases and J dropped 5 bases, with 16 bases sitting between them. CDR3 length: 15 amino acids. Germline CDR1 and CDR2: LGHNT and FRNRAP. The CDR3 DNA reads TGTGCTAGTGGTTTTTTCCCCTCAGGCCGGGAGACCCAGTACTTC. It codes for CASGFFPSGRETQYF.

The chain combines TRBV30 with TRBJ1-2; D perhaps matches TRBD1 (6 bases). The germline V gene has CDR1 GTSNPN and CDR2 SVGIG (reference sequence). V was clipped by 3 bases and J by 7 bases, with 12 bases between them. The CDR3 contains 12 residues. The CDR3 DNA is TGTGCCTGGAGCTGGGGGCTGCGTGGCTACACCTTC. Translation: CAWSWGLRGYTF.

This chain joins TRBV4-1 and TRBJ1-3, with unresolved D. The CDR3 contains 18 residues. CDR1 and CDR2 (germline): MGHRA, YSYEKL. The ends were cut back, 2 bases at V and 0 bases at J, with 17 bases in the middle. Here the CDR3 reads CASSQLSTFLNSGNTIYF. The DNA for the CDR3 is TGCGCCAGCAGCCAATTAAGTACCTTTCTAAACTCTGGAAACACCATATATTTT.

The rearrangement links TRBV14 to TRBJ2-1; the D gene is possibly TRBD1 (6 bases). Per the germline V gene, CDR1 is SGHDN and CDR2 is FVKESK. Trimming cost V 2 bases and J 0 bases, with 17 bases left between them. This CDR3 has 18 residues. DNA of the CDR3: TGTGCCAGCAGCCAACACTTGGGGGCCCCGAGCTCCTACAATGAGCAGTTCTTC. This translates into CASSQHLGAPSSYNEQFF.

The CDR3: CAWDPEVMGNEQFF. The CDR3 DNA follows: TGTGCCTGGGACCCTGAAGTAATGGGCAATGAGCAGTTCTTC. The rearrangement uses TRBV30 and TRBJ2-1; D not resolved. V was clipped by 5 bases and J by 6 bases, with 17 bases between them. The CDR3 has 14 residues. The V gene's germline CDR1 is GTSNPN and CDR2 SVGIG (reference sequence). Complete variable domain (other parts from reference TRBV30 and TRBJ2-1): SQTIHQWPATLVQPVGSPLSLECTVEGTSNPNLYWYRQAAGRGLQLLFYSVGIGQISSEVPQNLSASRPQDRQFILSSKKLLLSDSGFYLCAWDPEVMGNEQFFGPGTRLTVL.

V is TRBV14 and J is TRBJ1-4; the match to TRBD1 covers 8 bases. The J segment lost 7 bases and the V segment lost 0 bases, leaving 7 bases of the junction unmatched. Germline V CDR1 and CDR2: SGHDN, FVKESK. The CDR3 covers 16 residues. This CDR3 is CASSQDRQGTGEKLFF. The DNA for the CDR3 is TGTGCCAGCAGCCAAGACCGACAGGGGACGGGTGAAAAACTGTTTTTT. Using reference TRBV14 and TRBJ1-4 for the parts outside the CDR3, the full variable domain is EAGVTQFPSHSVIEKGQTVTLRCDPISGHDNLYWYRRVMGKEIKFLLHFVKESKQDESGMPNNRFLAERTGGTYSTLKVQPAELEDSGVYFCASSQDRQGTGEKLFFGSGTQLSVL.

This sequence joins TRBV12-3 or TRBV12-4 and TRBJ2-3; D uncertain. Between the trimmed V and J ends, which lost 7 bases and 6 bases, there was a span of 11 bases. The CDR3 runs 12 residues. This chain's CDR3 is CASISQADTQYF. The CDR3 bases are TGTGCCAGCATCTCTCAGGCCGATACGCAGTATTTT.

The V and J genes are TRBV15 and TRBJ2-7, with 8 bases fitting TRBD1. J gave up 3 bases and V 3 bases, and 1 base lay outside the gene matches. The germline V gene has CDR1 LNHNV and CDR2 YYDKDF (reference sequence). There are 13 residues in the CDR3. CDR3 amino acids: CATSSGQGYEQYF. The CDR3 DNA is TGTGCCACCAGCAGCGGACAGGGCTACGAGCAGTACTTC.

The CDR3 sequence: CASSSRQGQKLFF. The CDR3, as DNA: TGTGCCAGCAGTTCTCGACAGGGTCAAAAACTGTTTTTT. V and J are TRBV12-3 or TRBV12-4 and TRBJ1-4; 7 nucleotides agree with TRBD1. The CDR3 has 13 amino acids. With 4 bases clipped from V and 9 bases from J, the junction kept 5 bases outside the gene matches.

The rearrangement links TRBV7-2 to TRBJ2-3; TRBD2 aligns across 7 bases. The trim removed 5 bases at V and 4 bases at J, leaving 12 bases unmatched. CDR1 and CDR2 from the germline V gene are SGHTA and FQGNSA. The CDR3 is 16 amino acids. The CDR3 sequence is CASSRLGGGSSDTQYF. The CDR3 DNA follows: TGTGCCAGCAGCCGGCTGGGGGGAGGGAGTTCAGATACGCAGTATTTT.

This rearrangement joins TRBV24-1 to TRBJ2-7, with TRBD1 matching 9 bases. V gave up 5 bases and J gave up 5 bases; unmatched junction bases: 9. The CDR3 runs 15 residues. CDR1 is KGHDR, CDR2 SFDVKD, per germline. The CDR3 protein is CATSGSGTGTHEQYF. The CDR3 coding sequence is TGTGCCACCAGTGGTTCCGGGACAGGGACCCACGAGCAGTACTTC.

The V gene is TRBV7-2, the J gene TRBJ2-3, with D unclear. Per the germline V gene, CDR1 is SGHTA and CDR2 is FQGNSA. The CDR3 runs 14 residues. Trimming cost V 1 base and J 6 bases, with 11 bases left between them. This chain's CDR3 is CASSLVGFPDTQYF. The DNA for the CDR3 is TGTGCCAGCAGCTTAGTTGGGTTCCCCGATACGCAGTATTTT.

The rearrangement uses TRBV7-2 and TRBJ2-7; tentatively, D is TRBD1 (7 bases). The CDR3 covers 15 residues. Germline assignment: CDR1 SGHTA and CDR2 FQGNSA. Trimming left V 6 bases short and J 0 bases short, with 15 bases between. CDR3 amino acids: CASRGGRDSSYEQYF. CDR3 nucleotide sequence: TGTGCCAGCAGGGGGGGCCGGGACAGCTCCTACGAGCAGTACTTC.

CDR3 DNA: TGCGCCAGCAGCCCCCCCCAGCCCGCCTCTGGAAACACCATATATTTT. Protein sequence: CASSPPQPASGNTIYF. This chain uses TRBV4-1 with TRBJ1-3; the D is unclear. V was pared by 4 bases and J by 0 bases, with 13 bases between. Germline CDR1 is MGHRA and CDR2 is YSYEKL. The CDR3 sequence is 16 residues long.

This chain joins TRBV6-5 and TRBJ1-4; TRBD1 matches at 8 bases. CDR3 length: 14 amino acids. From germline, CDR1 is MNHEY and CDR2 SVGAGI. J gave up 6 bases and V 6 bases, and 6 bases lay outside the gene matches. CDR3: CASRNRGSYEKLFF. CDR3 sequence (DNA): TGTGCCAGCAGAAACAGGGGGTCTTATGAAAAACTGTTTTTT.

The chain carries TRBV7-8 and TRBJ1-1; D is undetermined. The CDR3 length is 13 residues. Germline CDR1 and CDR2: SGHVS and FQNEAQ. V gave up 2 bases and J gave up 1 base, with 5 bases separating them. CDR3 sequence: CASSLQTNTEAFF. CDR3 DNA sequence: TGTGCCAGCAGCTTACAGACGAACACTGAAGCTTTCTTT.

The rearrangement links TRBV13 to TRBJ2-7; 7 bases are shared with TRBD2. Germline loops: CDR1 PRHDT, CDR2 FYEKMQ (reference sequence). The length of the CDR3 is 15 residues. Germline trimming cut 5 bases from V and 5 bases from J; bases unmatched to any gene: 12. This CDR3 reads CASSPLRENRDEQYF. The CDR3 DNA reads TGTGCCAGCAGCCCCTTGCGGGAGAATAGAGACGAGCAGTACTTC.

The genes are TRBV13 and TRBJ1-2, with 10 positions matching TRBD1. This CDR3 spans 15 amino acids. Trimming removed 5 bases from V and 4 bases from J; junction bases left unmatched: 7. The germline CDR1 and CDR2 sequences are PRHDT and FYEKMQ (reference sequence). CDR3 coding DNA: TGTGCCAGCAGCCGCCTTCGGGACAGGGGCTATGGCTACACCTTC. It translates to CASSRLRDRGYGYTF.

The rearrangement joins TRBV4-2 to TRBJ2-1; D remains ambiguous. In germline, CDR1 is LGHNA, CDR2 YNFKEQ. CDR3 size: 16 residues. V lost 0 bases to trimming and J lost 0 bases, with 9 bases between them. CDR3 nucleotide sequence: TGTGCCAGCAGCCAAGACCCGGGTACCTCCTACAATGAGCAGTTCTTC. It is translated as CASSQDPGTSYNEQFF.

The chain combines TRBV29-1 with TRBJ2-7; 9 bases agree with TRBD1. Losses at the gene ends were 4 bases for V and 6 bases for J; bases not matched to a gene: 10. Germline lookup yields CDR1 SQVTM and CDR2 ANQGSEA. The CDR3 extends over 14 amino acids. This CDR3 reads CSVGFRDRVVEQYF. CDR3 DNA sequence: TGCAGCGTTGGGTTTCGGGACAGGGTCGTCGAGCAGTACTTC.

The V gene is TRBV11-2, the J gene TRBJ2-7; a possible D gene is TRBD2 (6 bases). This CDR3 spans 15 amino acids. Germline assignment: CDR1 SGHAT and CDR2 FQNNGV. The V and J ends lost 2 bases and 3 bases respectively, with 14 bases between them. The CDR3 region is CASSLSSSANYEQYF. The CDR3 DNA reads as TGTGCCAGCAGCTTAAGCTCTAGCGCGAACTACGAGCAGTACTTC.